This is a list of T cell receptor beta chains from one sample in a study of cytomegalovirus exposure and HLA in healthy donors. Some clones are missing from TCRdb's copy, which holds only in-frame ones; the method was immunoSEQ multiplex PCR. The sample contains about 200,000 clones, roughly four fifths of which appear only once. The sample consisted of PBMCs. These receptors all come from a boy between 2 and 15 years old in good health and CMV-seronegative. CDR3s include the opening cysteine and the closing phenylalanine or tryptophan. D genes are given only for firm matches. Size is omitted from some rows. Given values are once, few, many or a class for expanded clones.

J | size | D | V | CDR3 | DNA
TRBJ1-5 | . | . | TRBV7-6 | CASGIGNQPQHF | TGTGCCAGCGGCATCGGGAATCAGCCCCAGCATTTT
TRBJ2-5 | . | . | TRBV5-1 | CASSLWSGEQETQYF | TGCGCCAGCAGCCTTTGGTCGGGGGAGCAAGAGACCCAGTACTTC
TRBJ2-7 | . | TRBD2 | TRBV10-3 | CAISDLAGKWSYEQYF | TGTGCCATCAGTGACCTAGCGGGGAAGTGGTCCTACGAGCAGTACTTC
TRBJ2-3 | . | TRBD2 | TRBV7-2 | CASSRPGGPGNTQYF | TGTGCCAGCAGCCGACCGGGGGGTCCAGGAAATACGCAGTATTTT
TRBJ2-5 | . | TRBD2 | TRBV4-3 | CASSLVAGGPGTQYF | TGCGCCAGCAGCCTCGTAGCGGGGGGGCCCGGGACCCAGTACTTC
TRBJ1-4 | few | . | TRBV6-5 | CASRDSATNEKLFF | TGTGCCAGCAGGGACAGTGCAACTAATGAAAAACTGTTTTTT
TRBJ1-1 | . | . | TRBV7-9 | CASSLTVFGALNTEAFF | TGTGCCAGCAGCTTAACCGTTTTTGGGGCTTTGAACACTGAAGCTTTCTTT
TRBJ1-1 | . | TRBD1 | TRBV7-9 | CASSSWDRPRTEAFF | TGTGCCAGCAGCTCCTGGGACAGGCCTCGAACTGAAGCTTTCTTT
TRBJ2-1 | . | TRBD1 | TRBV19 | CASSLDRDYNEQFF | TGTGCCAGTAGTCTGGACAGGGACTACAATGAGCAGTTCTTC
TRBJ2-7 | . | . | TRBV14 | CASSPTSRSSYEQYF | TGTGCCAGCAGCCCAACTAGCCGCAGCTCCTACGAGCAGTACTTC
TRBJ1-2 | . | . | TRBV6-1 | CASRSGVGYTF | TGTGCCAGCAGATCAGGGGTTGGCTACACCTTC
TRBJ1-2 | . | . | TRBV6-6 | CASSFVHRTYGYTF | TGTGCCAGCAGTTTTGTACACCGAACCTATGGCTACACCTTC
TRBJ1-1 | . | . | TRBV7-2 | CASSPRQGSNTEAFF | TGTGCCAGCAGCCCTAGGCAGGGTTCGAACACTGAAGCTTTCTTT
TRBJ1-6 | few | . | TRBV5-6 | CASSLGPGLGDSPLHF | TGTGCCAGCAGCTTGGGCCCCGGGCTAGGGGATTCACCCCTCCACTTT
TRBJ2-1 | . | . | TRBV11-2 | CASRRWGEKYNEQFF | TGTGCCAGCCGAAGGTGGGGAGAAAAATACAATGAGCAGTTCTTC
TRBJ1-1 | . | . | TRBV5-6 | CASSLWARYRPGTTEAFF | TGTGCCAGCAGCTTATGGGCCCGATACAGGCCTGGAACCACTGAAGCTTTCTTT
TRBJ2-7 | few | . | TRBV6-5 | CASSSVHGEQYF | TGTGCCAGCAGTTCTGTACATGGCGAGCAGTACTTC
TRBJ2-1 | once | TRBD2 | TRBV7-2 | CASSLFPKLAGSNEQFF | TGTGCCAGCAGCTTGTTCCCAAAGCTAGCGGGGTCAAATGAGCAGTTCTTC
TRBJ1-2 | . | TRBD1 | TRBV6-1 | CASSMTGGAYGYTF | TGTGCCAGCAGTATGACAGGGGGCGCCTATGGCTACACCTTC
TRBJ1-1 | . | TRBD1 | TRBV6-1 | CASSHRQGADTEAFF | TGTGCCAGCAGCCATAGACAGGGGGCTGACACTGAAGCTTTCTTT
TRBJ2-5 | . | TRBD2 | TRBV4-2 | CASSPSGGPQETQYF | TGTGCCAGCAGCCCAAGCGGGGGGCCCCAAGAGACCCAGTACTTC
TRBJ2-2 | . | . | TRBV28 | CASMSGGGNTGELFF | TGTGCCAGCATGTCGGGCGGAGGGAACACCGGGGAGCTGTTTTTT
TRBJ2-5 | . | TRBD1 | TRBV7-2 | CASSPRDRGLQETQYF | TGTGCCAGCAGCCCCAGGGACAGGGGACTCCAAGAGACCCAGTACTTC
TRBJ1-3 | . | . | TRBV4-1 | CASSQGPRSSGNTIYF | TGCGCCAGCAGCCAAGGACCGCGGAGCTCTGGAAACACCATATATTTT
TRBJ2-7 | . | . | TRBV12-2 | CASRTRGGTSDEQYF | TGTGCAAGTCGCACGCGCGGCGGGACTAGCGACGAGCAGTACTTC
TRBJ1-1 | few | . | TRBV19 | CASSIQGTEAFF | TGTGCCAGTAGTATACAGGGTACTGAAGCTTTCTTT
TRBJ2-1 | . | TRBD1 | TRBV10-3 | CAISAPGQGYNEQFF | TGTGCCATCAGTGCGCCGGGACAGGGCTACAATGAGCAGTTCTTC
TRBJ1-1 | once | . | TRBV13 | CASSLGLMGGITEAFF | TGTGCCAGCAGCTTAGGCCTAATGGGCGGGATCACTGAAGCTTTCTTT
TRBJ2-5 | . | . | TRBV30 | CAWSVLTEETQYF | TGTGCCTGGAGTGTTTTGACAGAAGAGACCCAGTACTTC
TRBJ2-3 | . | TRBD2 | TRBV10-3 | CAISPLAETTDTQYF | TGTGCCATCAGCCCCCTAGCGGAGACCACAGATACGCAGTATTTT
TRBJ1-1 | few | . | TRBV2 | CASSEDRYTEAFF | TGTGCCAGCAGTGAAGATCGGTACACTGAAGCTTTCTTT
TRBJ2-1 | once | . | TRBV4-3 | CASSQDHDSEDEQFF | TGCGCCAGCAGCCAAGATCACGATAGCGAGGATGAGCAGTTCTTC
TRBJ2-7 | . | TRBD1 | TRBV29-1 | CSVVGPGTGSYEQYF | TGCAGCGTTGTTGGTCCCGGGACAGGGTCCTACGAGCAGTACTTC
TRBJ2-5 | . | . | TRBV2 | CASRGGAETQYF | TGTGCCAGCAGGGGGGGGGCGGAGACCCAGTACTTC
TRBJ2-7 | . | TRBD1 | TRBV11-2 | CASSLGTGAYEQYF | TGTGCCAGCAGCTTAGGGACAGGGGCCTACGAGCAGTACTTC
TRBJ1-2 | . | TRBD1 | TRBV5-1 | CASSSQGADGYTF | TGCGCCAGCAGCTCGCAGGGGGCGGATGGCTACACCTTC
TRBJ1-5 | . | . | TRBV6-6 | CASWESGGTQPQHF | TGTGCCAGCTGGGAATCGGGGGGGACCCAGCCCCAGCATTTT
TRBJ2-4 | few | . | TRBV6-6 | CASTGFPRDIQYF | TGTGCCAGCACGGGATTCCCGAGGGACATTCAGTACTTC
TRBJ1-4 | once | . | TRBV7-8 | CASSPPGWSEKLFF | TGTGCCAGCAGCCCTCCGGGGTGGTCTGAAAAACTGTTTTTT
TRBJ1-4 | . | . | TRBV27 | CASSWGATNEKLFF | TGTGCCAGCAGTTGGGGGGCAACTAATGAAAAACTGTTTTTT